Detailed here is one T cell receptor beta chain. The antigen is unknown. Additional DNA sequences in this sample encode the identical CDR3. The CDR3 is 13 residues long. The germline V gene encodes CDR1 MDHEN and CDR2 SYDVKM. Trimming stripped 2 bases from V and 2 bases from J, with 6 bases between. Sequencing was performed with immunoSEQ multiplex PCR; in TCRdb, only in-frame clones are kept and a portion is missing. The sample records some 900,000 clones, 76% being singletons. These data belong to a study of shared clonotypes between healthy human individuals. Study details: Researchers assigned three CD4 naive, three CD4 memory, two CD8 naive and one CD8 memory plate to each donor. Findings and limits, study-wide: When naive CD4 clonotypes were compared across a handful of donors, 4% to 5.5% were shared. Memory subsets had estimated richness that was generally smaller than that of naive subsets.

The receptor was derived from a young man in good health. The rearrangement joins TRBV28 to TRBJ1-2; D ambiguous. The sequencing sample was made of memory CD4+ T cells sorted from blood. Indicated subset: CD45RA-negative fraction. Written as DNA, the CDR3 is TGTGCCAGCAGTTTAGGTCTGAACTATGGCTACACCTTC. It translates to CASSLGLNYGYTF.